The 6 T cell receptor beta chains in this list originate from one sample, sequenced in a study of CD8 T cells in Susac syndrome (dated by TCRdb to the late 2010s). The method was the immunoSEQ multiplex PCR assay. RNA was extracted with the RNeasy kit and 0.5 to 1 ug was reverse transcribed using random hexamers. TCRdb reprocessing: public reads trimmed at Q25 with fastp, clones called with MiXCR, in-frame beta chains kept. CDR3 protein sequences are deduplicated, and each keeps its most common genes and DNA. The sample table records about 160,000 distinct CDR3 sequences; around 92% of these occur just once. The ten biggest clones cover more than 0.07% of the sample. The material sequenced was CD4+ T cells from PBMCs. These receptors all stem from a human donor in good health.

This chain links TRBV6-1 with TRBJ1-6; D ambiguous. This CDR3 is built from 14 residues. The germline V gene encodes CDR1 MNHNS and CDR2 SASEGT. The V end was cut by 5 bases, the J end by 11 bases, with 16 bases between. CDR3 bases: TGTGCCAGCAGTCCTAGGCACTCGGGAGCACCCCTCCACTTT. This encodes CASSPRHSGAPLHF.

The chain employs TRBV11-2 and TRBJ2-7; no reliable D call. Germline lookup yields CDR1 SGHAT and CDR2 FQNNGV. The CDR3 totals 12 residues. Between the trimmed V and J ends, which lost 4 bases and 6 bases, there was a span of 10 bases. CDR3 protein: CASSSSGREQYF. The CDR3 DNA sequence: TGTGCCAGCAGCTCTTCGGGTCGCGAGCAGTACTTC.

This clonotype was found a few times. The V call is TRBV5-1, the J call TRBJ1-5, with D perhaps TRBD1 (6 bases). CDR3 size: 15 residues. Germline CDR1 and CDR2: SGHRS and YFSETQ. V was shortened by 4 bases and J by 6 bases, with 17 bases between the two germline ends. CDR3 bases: TGCGCCAGCAGCGCTGAGGGGGGCACCACTCAGCCCCAGCATTTT. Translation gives CASSAEGGTTQPQHF.

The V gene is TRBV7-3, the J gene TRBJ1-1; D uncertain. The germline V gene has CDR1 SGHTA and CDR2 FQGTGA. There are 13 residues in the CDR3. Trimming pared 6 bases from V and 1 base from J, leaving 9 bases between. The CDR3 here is CASSIQANTEAFF. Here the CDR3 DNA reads TGTGCCAGCAGTATCCAGGCGAACACTGAAGCTTTCTTT. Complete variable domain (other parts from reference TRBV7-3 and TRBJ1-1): GAGVSQTPSNKVTEKGKYVELRCDPISGHTALYWYRQSLGQGPEFLIYFQGTGAADDSGLPNDRFFAVRPEGSVSTLKIQRTERGDSAVYLCASSIQANTEAFFGQGTRLTVV.

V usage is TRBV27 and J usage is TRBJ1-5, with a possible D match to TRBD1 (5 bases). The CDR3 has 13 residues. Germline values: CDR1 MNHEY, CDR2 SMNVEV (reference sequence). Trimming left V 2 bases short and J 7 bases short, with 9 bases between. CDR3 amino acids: CASSLQGRQPQHF. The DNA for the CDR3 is TGTGCCAGCAGTTTACAGGGAAGACAGCCCCAGCATTTT.

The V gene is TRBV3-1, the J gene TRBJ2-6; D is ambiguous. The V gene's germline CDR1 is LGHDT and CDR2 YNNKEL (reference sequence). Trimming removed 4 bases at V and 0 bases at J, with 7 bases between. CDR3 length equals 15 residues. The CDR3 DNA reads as TGTGCCAGCAGCCCCTGGGGCTCTGGGGCCAACGTCCTGACTTTC. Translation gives CASSPWGSGANVLTF.